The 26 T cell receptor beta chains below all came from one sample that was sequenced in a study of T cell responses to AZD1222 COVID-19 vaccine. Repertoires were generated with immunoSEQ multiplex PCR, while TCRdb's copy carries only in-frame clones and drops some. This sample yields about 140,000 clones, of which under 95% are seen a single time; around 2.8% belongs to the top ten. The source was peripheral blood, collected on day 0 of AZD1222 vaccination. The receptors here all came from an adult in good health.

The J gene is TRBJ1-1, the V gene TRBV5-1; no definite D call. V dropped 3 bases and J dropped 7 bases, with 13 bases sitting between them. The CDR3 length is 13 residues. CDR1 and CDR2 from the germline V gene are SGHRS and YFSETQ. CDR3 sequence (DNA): TGCGCCAGCAGCTCTACCGCACGGGGTGAAGCTTTCTTT. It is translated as CASSSTARGEAFF.

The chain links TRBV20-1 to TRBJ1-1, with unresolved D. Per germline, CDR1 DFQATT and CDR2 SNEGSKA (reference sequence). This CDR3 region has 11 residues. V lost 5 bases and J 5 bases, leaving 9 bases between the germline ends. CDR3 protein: CSAPLTTEAFF. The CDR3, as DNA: TGCAGTGCTCCCCTTACAACTGAAGCTTTCTTT.

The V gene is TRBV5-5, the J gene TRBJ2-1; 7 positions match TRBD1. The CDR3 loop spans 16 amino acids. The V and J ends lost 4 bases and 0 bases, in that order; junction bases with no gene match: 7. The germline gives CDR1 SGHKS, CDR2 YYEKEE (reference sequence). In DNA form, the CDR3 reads TGTGCCAGCAGCAGAGAGGGGGCGAGCTCCTACAATGAGCAGTTCTTC. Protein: CASSREGASSYNEQFF.

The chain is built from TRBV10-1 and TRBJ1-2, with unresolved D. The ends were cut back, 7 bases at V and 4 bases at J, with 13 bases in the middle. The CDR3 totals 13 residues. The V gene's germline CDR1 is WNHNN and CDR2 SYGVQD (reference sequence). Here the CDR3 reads CASKEQPVYGYTF. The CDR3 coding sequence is TGCGCCAGCAAGGAACAGCCTGTCTATGGCTACACCTTC.

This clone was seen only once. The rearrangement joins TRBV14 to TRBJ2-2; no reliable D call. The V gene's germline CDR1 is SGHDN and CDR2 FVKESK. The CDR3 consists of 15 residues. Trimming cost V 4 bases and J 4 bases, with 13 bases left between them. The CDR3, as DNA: TGTGCCAGCAGCCCAGATACCTCGGCCACCGGGGAGCTGTTTTTT. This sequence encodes CASSPDTSATGELFF.

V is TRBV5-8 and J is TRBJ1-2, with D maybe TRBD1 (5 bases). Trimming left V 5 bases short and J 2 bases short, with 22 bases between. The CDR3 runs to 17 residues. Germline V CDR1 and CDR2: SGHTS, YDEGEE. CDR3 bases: TGTGCCAGCAGGCCAATACAGGTCACTCGGGTAAACTATGGCTACACCTTC. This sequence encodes CASRPIQVTRVNYGYTF.

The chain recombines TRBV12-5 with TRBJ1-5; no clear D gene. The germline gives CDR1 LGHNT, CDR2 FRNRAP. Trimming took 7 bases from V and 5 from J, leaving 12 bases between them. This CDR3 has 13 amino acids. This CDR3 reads CASARKFHQPQHF. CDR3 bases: TGTGCTAGTGCCAGGAAGTTCCATCAGCCCCAGCATTTT.

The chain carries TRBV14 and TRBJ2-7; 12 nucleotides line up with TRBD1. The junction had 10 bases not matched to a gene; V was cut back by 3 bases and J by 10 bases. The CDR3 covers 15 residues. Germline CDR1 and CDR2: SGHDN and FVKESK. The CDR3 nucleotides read TGTGCCAGCAGCCAGACCGGGACAGGGGGCTGGGCCCAGTACTTC. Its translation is CASSQTGTGGWAQYF.

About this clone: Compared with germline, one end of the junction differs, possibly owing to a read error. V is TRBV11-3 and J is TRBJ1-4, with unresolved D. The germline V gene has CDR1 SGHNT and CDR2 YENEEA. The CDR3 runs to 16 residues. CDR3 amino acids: CAGSLSGRRNNEKLFF. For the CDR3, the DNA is TGTGCCGGCAGCTTGAGCGGTCGAAGAAATAATGAAAAACTGTTTTTT.

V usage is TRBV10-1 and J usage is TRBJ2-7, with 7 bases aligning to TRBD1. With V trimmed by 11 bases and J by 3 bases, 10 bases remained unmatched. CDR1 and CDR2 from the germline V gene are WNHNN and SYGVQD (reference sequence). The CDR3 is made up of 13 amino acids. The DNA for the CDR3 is TGCGCCCTAAGCCTTGGACAGGACTACGAGCAGTACTTC. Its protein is CALSLGQDYEQYF.

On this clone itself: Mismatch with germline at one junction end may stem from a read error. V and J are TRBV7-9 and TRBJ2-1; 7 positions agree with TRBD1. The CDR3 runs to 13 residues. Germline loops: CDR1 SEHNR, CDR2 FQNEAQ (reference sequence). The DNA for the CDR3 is TGTGCCAGCAGCTTAGAGGGGGCAGGGGAGCTGTTCTTC. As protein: CASSLEGAGELFF.

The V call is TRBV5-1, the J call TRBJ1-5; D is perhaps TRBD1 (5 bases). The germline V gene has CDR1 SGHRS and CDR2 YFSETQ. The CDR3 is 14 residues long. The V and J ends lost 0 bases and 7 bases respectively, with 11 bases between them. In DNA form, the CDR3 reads TGCGCCAGCAGCTTGGCAGGGATGGGACAGCCCCAGCATTTT. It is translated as CASSLAGMGQPQHF.

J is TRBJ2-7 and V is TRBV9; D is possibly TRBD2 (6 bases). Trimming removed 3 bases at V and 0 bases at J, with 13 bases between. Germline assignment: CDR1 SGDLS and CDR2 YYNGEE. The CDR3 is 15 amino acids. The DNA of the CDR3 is TGTGCCAGCAGCGAGGGACTCACGAGCTCCTACGAGCAGTACTTC. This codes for CASSEGLTSSYEQYF.

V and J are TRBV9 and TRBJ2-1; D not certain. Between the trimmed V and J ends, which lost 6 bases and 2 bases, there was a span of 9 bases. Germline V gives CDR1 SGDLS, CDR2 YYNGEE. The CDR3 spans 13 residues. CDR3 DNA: TGTGCCAGCAACCTGAGCCCCTACAATGAGCAGTTCTTC. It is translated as CASNLSPYNEQFF.

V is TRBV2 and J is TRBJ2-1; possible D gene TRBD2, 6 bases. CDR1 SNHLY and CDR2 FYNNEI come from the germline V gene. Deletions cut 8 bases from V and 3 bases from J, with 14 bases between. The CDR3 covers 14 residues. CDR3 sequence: CASFGGGDYNEQFF. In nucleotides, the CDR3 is TGTGCCAGCTTCGGCGGAGGGGACTACAATGAGCAGTTCTTC.

CDR3 protein: CASSWGNEQFF. The CDR3 DNA sequence: TGTGCCAGCAGCTGGGGTAATGAGCAGTTCTTC. This chain links TRBV7-9 with TRBJ2-1, with D uncertain. Germline assignment: CDR1 SEHNR and CDR2 FQNEAQ (reference sequence). The ends were cut back, 4 bases at V and 7 bases at J, with 5 bases in the middle. The CDR3 loop spans 11 amino acids.

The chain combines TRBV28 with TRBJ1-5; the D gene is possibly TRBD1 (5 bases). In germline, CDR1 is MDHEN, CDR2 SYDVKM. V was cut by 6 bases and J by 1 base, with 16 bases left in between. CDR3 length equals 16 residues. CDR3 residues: CASSPGQGPSNQPQHF. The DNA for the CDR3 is TGTGCCAGCAGCCCAGGCCAGGGACCGAGCAATCAGCCCCAGCATTTT.

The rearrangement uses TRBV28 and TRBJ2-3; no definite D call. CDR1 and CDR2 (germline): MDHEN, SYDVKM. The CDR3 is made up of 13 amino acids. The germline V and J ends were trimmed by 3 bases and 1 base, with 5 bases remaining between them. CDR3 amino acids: CASSLVGTDTQYF. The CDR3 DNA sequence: TGTGCCAGCAGTTTGGTGGGCACAGATACGCAGTATTTT. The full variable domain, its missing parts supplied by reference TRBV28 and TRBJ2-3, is DVKVTQSSRYLVKRTGEKVFLECVQDMDHENMFWYRQDPGLGLRLIYFSYDVKMKEKGDIPEGYSVSREKKERFSLILESASTNQTSMYLCASSLVGTDTQYFGPGTRLTVL.

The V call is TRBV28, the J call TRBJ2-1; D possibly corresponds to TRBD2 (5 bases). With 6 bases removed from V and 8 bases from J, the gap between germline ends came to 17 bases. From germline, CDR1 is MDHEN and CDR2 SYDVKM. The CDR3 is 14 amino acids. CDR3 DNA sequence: TGTGCCAGCAGCCCTCTGAGGGAAGCACATGAGCAGTTCTTC. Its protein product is CASSPLREAHEQFF.

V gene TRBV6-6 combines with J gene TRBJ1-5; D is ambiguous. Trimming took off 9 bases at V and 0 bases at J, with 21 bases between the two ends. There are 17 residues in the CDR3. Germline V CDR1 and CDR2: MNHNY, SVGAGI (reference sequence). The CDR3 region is CASSPGLSINSNQPQHF. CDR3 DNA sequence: TGTGCCAGTAGTCCGGGTCTATCGATTAATAGCAATCAGCCCCAGCATTTT.

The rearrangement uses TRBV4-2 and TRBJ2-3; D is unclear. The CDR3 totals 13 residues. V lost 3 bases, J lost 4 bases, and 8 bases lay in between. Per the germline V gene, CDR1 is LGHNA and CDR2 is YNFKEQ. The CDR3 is CASSHEGADTQYF. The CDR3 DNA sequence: TGTGCCAGCAGCCACGAAGGAGCAGATACGCAGTATTTT.

This CDR3 is CASGSPTSGSVHEQFF. CDR3 coding DNA: TGTGCCAGCGGATCCCCGACTAGCGGGAGCGTCCATGAGCAGTTCTTC. V and J are TRBV2 and TRBJ2-1; TRBD2 aligns across 12 bases. Germline V gives CDR1 SNHLY, CDR2 FYNNEI. This CDR3 region has 16 residues. V shed 8 bases, J shed 8 bases, and the junction held 13 bases outside the gene matches.

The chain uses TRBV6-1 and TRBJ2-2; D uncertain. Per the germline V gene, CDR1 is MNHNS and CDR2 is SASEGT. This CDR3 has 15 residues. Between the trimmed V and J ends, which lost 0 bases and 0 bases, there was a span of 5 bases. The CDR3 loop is CASSEANSNTGELFF. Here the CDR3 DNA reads TGTGCCAGCAGTGAAGCCAATTCGAACACCGGGGAGCTGTTTTTT.

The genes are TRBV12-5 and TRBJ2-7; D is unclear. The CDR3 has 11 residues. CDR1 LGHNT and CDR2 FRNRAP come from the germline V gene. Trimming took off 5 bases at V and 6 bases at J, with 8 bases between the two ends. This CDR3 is CASGPHFEQYF. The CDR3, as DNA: TGTGCTAGTGGTCCGCACTTCGAGCAGTACTTC.

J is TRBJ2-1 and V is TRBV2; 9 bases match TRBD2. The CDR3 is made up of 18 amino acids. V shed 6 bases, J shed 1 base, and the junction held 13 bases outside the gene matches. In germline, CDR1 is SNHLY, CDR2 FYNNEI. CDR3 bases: TGTGCCAGCAGCGTTGTGGGAGCGGGGGGTCCATCCTACAATGAGCAGTTCTTC. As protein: CASSVVGAGGPSYNEQFF.

The CDR3 here is CASSQVWIGPNTEAFF. The CDR3 region has the DNA TGCGCCAGCAGCCAAGTTTGGATAGGGCCGAACACTGAAGCTTTCTTT. The rearrangement joins TRBV4-3 to TRBJ1-1, with D hard to call. V was shortened by 1 base and J by 1 base, with 13 bases between the two germline ends. CDR3 length: 16 residues. Germline V CDR1 and CDR2: LGHNA, YSLEER.